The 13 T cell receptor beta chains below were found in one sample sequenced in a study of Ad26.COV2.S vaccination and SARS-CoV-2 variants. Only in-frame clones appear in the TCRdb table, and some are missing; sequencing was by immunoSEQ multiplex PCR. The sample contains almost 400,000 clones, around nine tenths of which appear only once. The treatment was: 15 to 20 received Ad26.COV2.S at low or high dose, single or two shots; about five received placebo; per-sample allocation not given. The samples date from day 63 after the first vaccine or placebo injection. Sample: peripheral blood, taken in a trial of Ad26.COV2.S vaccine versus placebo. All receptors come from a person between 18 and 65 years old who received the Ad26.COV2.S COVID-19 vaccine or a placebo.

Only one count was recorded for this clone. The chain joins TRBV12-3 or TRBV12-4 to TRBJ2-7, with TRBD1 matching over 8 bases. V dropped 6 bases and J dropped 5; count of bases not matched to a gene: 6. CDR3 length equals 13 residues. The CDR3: CASRSRGLNEQYF. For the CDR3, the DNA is TGTGCCAGCAGGAGCAGGGGGCTCAACGAGCAGTACTTC.

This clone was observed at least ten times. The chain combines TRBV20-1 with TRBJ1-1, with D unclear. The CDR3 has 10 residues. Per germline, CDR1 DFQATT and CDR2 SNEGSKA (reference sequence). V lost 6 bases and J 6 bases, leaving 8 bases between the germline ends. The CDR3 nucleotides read TGCAGTGCGTGGGGTTCTGAAGCTTTCTTT. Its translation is CSAWGSEAFF.

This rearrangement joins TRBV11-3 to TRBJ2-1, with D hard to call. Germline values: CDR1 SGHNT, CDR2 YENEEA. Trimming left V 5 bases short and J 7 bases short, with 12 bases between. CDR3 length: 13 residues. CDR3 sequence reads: CASSTSKRNEQFF. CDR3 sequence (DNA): TGTGCCAGCAGCACTTCTAAGAGGAATGAGCAGTTCTTC.

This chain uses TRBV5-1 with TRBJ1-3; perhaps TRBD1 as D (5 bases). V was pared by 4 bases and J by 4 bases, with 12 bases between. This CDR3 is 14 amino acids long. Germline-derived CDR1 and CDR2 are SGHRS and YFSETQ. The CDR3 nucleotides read TGCGCCAGCAGCCTTCAGGAGGGGGGAAACACCATATATTTT. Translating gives CASSLQEGGNTIYF. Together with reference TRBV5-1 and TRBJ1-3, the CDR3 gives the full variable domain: KAGVTQTPRYLIKTRGQQVTLSCSPISGHRSVSWYQQTPGQGLQFLFEYFSETQRNKGNFPGRFSGRQFSNSRSEMNVSTLELGDSALYLCASSLQEGGNTIYFGEGSWLTVV.

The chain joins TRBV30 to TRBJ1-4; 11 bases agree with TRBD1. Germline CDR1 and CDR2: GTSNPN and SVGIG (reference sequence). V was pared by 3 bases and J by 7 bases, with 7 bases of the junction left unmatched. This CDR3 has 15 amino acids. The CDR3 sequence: CAWRSRTGGGEKLFF. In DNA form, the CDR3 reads TGTGCCTGGAGGTCAAGGACAGGGGGCGGTGAAAAACTGTTTTTT. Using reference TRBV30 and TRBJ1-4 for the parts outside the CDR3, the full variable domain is SQTIHQWPATLVQPVGSPLSLECTVEGTSNPNLYWYRQAAGRGLQLLFYSVGIGQISSEVPQNLSASRPQDRQFILSSKKLLLSDSGFYLCAWRSRTGGGEKLFFGSGTQLSVL.

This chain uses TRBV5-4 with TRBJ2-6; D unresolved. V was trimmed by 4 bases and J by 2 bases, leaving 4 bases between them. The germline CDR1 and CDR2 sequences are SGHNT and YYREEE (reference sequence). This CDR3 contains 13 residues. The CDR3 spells CASSPAGANVLTF. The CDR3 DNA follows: TGTGCCAGCAGCCCCGCTGGGGCCAACGTCCTGACTTTC.

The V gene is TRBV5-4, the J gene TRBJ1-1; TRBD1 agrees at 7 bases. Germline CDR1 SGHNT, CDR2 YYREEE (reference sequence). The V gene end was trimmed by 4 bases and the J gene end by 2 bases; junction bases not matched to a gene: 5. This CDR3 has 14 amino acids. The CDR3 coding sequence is TGTGCCAGCAGCCAGAAAGGGGGCAACACTGAAGCTTTCTTT. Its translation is CASSQKGGNTEAFF. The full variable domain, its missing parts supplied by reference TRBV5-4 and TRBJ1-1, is ETGVTQSPTHLIKTRGQQVTLRCSSQSGHNTVSWYQQALGQGPQFIFQYYREEENGRGNFPPRFSGLQFPNYSSELNVNALELDDSALYLCASSQKGGNTEAFFGQGTRLTVV.

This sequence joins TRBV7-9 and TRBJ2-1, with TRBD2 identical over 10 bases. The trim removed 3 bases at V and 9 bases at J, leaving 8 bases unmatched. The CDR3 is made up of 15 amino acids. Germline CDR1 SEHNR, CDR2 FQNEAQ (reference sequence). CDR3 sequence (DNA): TGTGCCAGCAGCTTTCCGCTAGCGGGAGCGGGTGAGCAGTTCTTC. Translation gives CASSFPLAGAGEQFF.

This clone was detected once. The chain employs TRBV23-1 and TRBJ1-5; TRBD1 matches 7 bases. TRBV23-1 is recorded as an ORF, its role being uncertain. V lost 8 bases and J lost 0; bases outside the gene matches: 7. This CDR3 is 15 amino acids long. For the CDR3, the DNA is TGCGCCAGCTCAACAGGGGTTTTTAGCAATCAGCCCCAGCATTTT. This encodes CASSTGVFSNQPQHF.

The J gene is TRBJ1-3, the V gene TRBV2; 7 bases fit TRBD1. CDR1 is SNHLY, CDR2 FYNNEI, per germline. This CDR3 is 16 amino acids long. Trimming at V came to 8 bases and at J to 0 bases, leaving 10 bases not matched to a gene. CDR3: CASSPKGASSGNTIYF. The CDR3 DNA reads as TGTGCCAGCTCCCCAAAGGGGGCTAGCTCTGGAAACACCATATATTTT.

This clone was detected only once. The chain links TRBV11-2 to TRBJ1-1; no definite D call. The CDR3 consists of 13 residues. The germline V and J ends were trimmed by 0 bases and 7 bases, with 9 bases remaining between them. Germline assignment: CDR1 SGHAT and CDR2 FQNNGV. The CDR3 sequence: CASSLDPRVEAFF. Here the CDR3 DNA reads TGTGCCAGCAGCTTAGACCCAAGGGTTGAAGCTTTCTTT.

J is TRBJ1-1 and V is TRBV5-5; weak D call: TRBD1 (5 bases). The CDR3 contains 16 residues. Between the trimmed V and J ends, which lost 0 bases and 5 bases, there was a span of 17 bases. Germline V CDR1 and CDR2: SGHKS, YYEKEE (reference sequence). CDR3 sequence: CASSLGPGGVRTEAFF. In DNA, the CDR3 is TGTGCCAGCAGCTTGGGACCGGGGGGAGTTCGGACTGAAGCTTTCTTT.

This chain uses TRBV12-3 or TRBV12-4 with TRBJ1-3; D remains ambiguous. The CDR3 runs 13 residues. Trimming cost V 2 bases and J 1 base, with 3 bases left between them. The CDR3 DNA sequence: TGTGCCAGCAGTTTACGATCTGGAAACACCATATATTTT. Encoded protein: CASSLRSGNTIYF.